This TCR beta chain derives from a study of T cell responses to AZD1222 COVID-19 vaccine. The method was immunoSEQ multiplex PCR; TCRdb's version includes in-frame clones alone and lacks a portion of them. The sample carries around 130,000 clones, 86% recorded once. Study outcomes and limitations: The peak T cell response came first, and repertoires were sampled only after it. The study found vaccine-associated CD4 TCRs spanning spike, dominant at 160-218 and 743-854.

Details on this clone: What it binds is not known.

CDR3 size: 11 residues. Deletions cut 6 bases from V and 11 bases from J, with 8 bases between. Looked up from germline, CDR1 is MDHEN and CDR2 is SYDVKM. This chain links TRBV28 with TRBJ1-6, with D unresolved. The starting material was peripheral blood, obtained 28 days after the second AZD1222 dose. This receptor was obtained from an adult who received the AZD1222 COVID-19 vaccine. The CDR3 here is CASRSAPPLHF. As DNA, the CDR3 is TGTGCCAGCAGGTCCGCTCCACCCCTCCACTTT.